This entry lists 21 T cell receptor beta chains sequenced from one sample in a study of blood T cell repertoires in COVID-19. TCRdb's table, derived via immunoSEQ multiplex PCR, lists solely in-frame clones and lacks some. The sample yields 200,000 to 250,000 clones, around 87% seen once. The material sequenced was PBMCs or T cells enriched from blood (not recorded which). The receptors were sampled from a woman under 30 in a cohort exposed to, infected with or recovered from COVID-19 (not recorded which).

The chain combines TRBV19 with TRBJ2-1, with D perhaps matching TRBD2 (6 bases). In germline, CDR1 is LNHDA, CDR2 SQIVND (reference sequence). The V and J ends lost 9 bases and 0 bases respectively, with 15 bases between them. CDR3 length: 15 amino acids. CDR3 nucleotide sequence: TGTGCCAGCGACAGAGCGGGTAGCTCCTACAATGAGCAGTTCTTC. Protein product: CASDRAGSSYNEQFF.

The chain uses TRBV2 and TRBJ2-5; TRBD2 matches 8 bases. CDR1 is SNHLY and CDR2 is FYNNEI in the germline V gene. This CDR3 has 14 residues. The V and J ends lost 5 bases and 2 bases, in that order; junction bases with no gene match: 4. CDR3 nucleotides: TGTGCCAGCAGTCGCACTAGCGGTCAAGAGACCCAGTACTTC. Encoded protein: CASSRTSGQETQYF. Using reference TRBV2 and TRBJ2-5 for the parts outside the CDR3, the full variable domain is EPEVTQTPSHQVTQMGQEVILRCVPISNHLYFYWYRQILGQKVEFLVSFYNNEISEKSEIFDDQFSVERPDGSNFTLKIRSTKLEDSAMYFCASSRTSGQETQYFGPGTRLLVL.

The chain employs TRBV19 and TRBJ2-5, with 7 nucleotides matching TRBD2. This CDR3 comprises 14 residues. V shed 5 bases, J shed 2 bases, and the junction held 5 bases outside the gene matches. Germline CDR1 LNHDA, CDR2 SQIVND (reference sequence). The CDR3 loop is CASSGGGLQETQYF. Here the CDR3 DNA reads TGTGCCAGTAGTGGGGGGGGACTTCAAGAGACCCAGTACTTC. Filled out from reference TRBV19 and TRBJ2-5, the complete variable domain reads DGGITQSPKYLFRKEGQNVTLSCEQNLNHDAMYWYRQDPGQGLRLIYYSQIVNDFQKGDIAEGYSVSREKKESFPLTVTSAQKNPTAFYLCASSGGGLQETQYFGPGTRLLVL.

A remark on this clone: Other DNA variants within this sample encode the same CDR3. CDR3 nucleotide sequence: TGTGCCAGCAGCTTAGGGGGAGACTATGGCTACACCTTC. Protein product: CASSLGGDYGYTF. This chain joins TRBV5-6 and TRBJ1-2, with a weak D call TRBD1 (6 bases). The V and J ends lost 2 bases and 3 bases respectively, with 8 bases between them. The CDR3 contains 13 residues. The germline V gene has CDR1 SGHDT and CDR2 YYEEEE. The whole variable domain, remainder taken from reference TRBV5-6 and TRBJ1-2, is DAGVTQSPTHLIKTRGQQVTLRCSPKSGHDTVSWYQQALGQGPQFIFQYYEEEERQRGNFPDRFSGHQFPNYSSELNVNALLLGDSALYLCASSLGGDYGYTFGSGTRLTVV.

Written as DNA, the CDR3 is TGTGCCAGCAGCCCGCGGACAGGGGTGACCAATGAGCAGTTCTTC. This codes for CASSPRTGVTNEQFF. The J gene is TRBJ2-1, the V gene TRBV3-1 (or the pseudogene TRBV3-2); 9 bases are a match to TRBD1. Looked up from germline, CDR1 is LGHDT and CDR2 is YNNKEL (reference sequence). The CDR3 loop spans 15 amino acids. V dropped 4 bases and J dropped 6; count of bases not matched to a gene: 7.

The V and J genes are TRBV5-1 and TRBJ1-2, with D perhaps TRBD1 (5 bases). The CDR3 has 13 amino acids. The V end was cut by 6 bases, the J end by 1 base, with 10 bases between. Germline lookup yields CDR1 SGHRS and CDR2 YFSETQ. The CDR3 DNA reads as TGCGCCAGCAACCAGGGTAATAACTATGGCTACACCTTC. This encodes CASNQGNNYGYTF.

The chain recombines TRBV7-3 with TRBJ1-1; 8 bases line up with TRBD1. The ends lost 9 bases at V and 4 bases at J; junction bases unmatched: 1. Germline V CDR1 and CDR2: SGHTA, FQGTGA. The CDR3 spans 11 residues. CDR3 coding DNA: TGTGCCAGTCAGGGGGCCACTGAAGCTTTCTTT. Translated, it gives CASQGATEAFF.

The chain couples TRBV18 to TRBJ1-4, with TRBD1 matching over 9 bases. Germline V gene lookup returns CDR1 KGHSH and CDR2 LQKENI. V was clipped by 2 bases and J by 8 bases; unmatched bases: 3. The CDR3 loop spans 14 amino acids. CDR3 DNA: TGTGCCAGCTCACCATCGGGACAGGGCGAAAAACTGTTTTTT. Residues: CASSPSGQGEKLFF.

V usage is TRBV5-5 and J usage is TRBJ1-4; D unclear. The germline V gene has CDR1 SGHKS and CDR2 YYEKEE (reference sequence). This CDR3 spans 15 amino acids. Trimming stripped 0 bases from V and 3 bases from J, with 9 bases between. CDR3: CASSLVRSANEKLFF. DNA for the CDR3: TGTGCCAGCAGCTTGGTGCGGTCCGCTAATGAAAAACTGTTTTTT.

Comments on this clone: Additional DNA sequences in this sample encode the identical CDR3. This sequence joins TRBV3-1 (or the pseudogene TRBV3-2) and TRBJ2-2; 9 bases line up with TRBD1. The ends lost 4 bases at V and 6 bases at J; junction bases unmatched: 0. Germline lookup yields CDR1 LGHDT and CDR2 YNNKEL (reference sequence). The CDR3 sequence is 13 residues long. The CDR3 DNA is TGTGCCAGCAGCCGACAGGGGGCCGGGGAGCTGTTTTTT. Protein: CASSRQGAGELFF.

This chain's CDR3 is CASSSNSGSYNSPLHF. CDR3 nucleotide sequence: TGTGCCAGCTCATCCAACAGCGGCTCCTATAATTCACCCCTCCACTTT. The gene calls are TRBV18 and TRBJ1-6; no firm D call. This CDR3 contains 16 residues. CDR1 and CDR2 from the germline V gene are KGHSH and LQKENI. V lost 5 bases and J 0 bases, leaving 11 bases between the germline ends.

The chain combines TRBV11-3 with TRBJ2-1; 12 bases map to TRBD2. V lost 5 bases to trimming and J lost 5 bases; unmatched junction nucleotides: 4. The germline V gene has CDR1 SGHNT and CDR2 YENEEA. The CDR3 is made up of 15 amino acids. CDR3 DNA sequence: TGTGCCAGCAGCCCCCGGACTAGCGGGAACAATGAGCAGTTCTTC. Its protein is CASSPRTSGNNEQFF.

This CDR3 is CSAGQDTQYF. The CDR3 region has the DNA TGCAGCGCGGGGCAGGATACGCAGTATTTT. This chain joins TRBV29-1 and TRBJ2-3; D might be TRBD1 or TRBD2, each matching 5 bases. The germline gives CDR1 SQVTM, CDR2 ANQGSEA. The CDR3 runs 10 residues. Trimming pared 7 bases from V and 6 bases from J, leaving 8 bases between.

The gene calls are TRBV3-1 (or the pseudogene TRBV3-2) and TRBJ2-7; TRBD2 matches at 10 bases. J lost 2 bases, V lost 3 bases, and 10 bases had no gene match. This CDR3 spans 17 amino acids. Germline assignment: CDR1 LGHDT and CDR2 YNNKEL (reference sequence). The CDR3 nucleotides read TGTGCCAGCAGCCACCCTATCGGGACTAGCGAAGCCTACGAGCAGTACTTC. Translated: CASSHPIGTSEAYEQYF.

This clone has only one observation. This chain uses TRBV30 with TRBJ1-4; tentatively, D is TRBD1 (6 bases). This CDR3 has 14 amino acids. Trimming removed 2 bases from V and 7 bases from J, with 14 bases in between. Germline V lookup: CDR1 GTSNPN, CDR2 SVGIG (reference sequence). CDR3 nucleotide sequence: TGTGCCTGGAGTAAAGGGGCGGGGGCTGAAAAACTGTTTTTT. This gives the protein CAWSKGAGAEKLFF.

The rearrangement joins TRBV3-1 (or the pseudogene TRBV3-2) to TRBJ1-1, with TRBD1 identical over 11 bases. Trimming at V came to 0 bases and at J to 4 bases, leaving 4 bases not matched to a gene. Germline V CDR1 and CDR2: LGHDT, YNNKEL (reference sequence). This CDR3 is 16 amino acids long. The DNA of the CDR3 is TGTGCCAGCAGCCAAGATCCGGGACAGGGGGGCACTGAAGCTTTCTTT. It specifies CASSQDPGQGGTEAFF.

V and J are TRBV6-5 and TRBJ1-2; tentatively, D is TRBD1 (5 bases). The germline V and J ends were trimmed by 7 bases and 8 bases, with 11 bases remaining between them. Germline lookup yields CDR1 MNHEY and CDR2 SVGAGI. The CDR3 totals 11 residues. The CDR3 DNA follows: TGTGCCAGCAAAGGGGTCGGAGGCTACACCTTC. Amino acids: CASKGVGGYTF.

The V call is TRBV12-5, the J call TRBJ2-7; a weak D match, TRBD2 (5 bases). V lost 5 bases, J lost 1 base, and 12 bases lay in between. CDR3 size: 14 residues. CDR1 LGHNT and CDR2 FRNRAP come from the germline V gene. The CDR3 nucleotides read TGTGCTAGTGGTGAAGTTTCGGGGTCCTACGAGCAGTACTTC. It translates to CASGEVSGSYEQYF. Full variable domain (outside the CDR3, taken from reference TRBV12-5 and TRBJ2-7): DARVTQTPRHKVTEMGQEVTMRCQPILGHNTVFWYRQTMMQGLELLAYFRNRAPLDDSGMPKDRFSAEMPDATLATLKIQPSEPRDSAVYFCASGEVSGSYEQYFGPGTRLTVT.

V and J are TRBV5-1 and TRBJ2-5, with TRBD1 identical over 7 bases. Trimming removed 0 bases from V and 5 bases from J; junction bases left unmatched: 7. This CDR3 has 15 residues. Germline CDR1 reads SGHRS; CDR2 reads YFSETQ. CDR3 bases: TGCGCCAGCAGCTTGGACAGGGGCTCGAGGGAGACCCAGTACTTC. Translation gives CASSLDRGSRETQYF.

The chain carries TRBV7-8 and TRBJ2-2, with a weak D call TRBD1 (6 bases). The CDR3 runs 16 residues. Germline-derived CDR1 and CDR2 are SGHVS and FQNEAQ. V lost 2 bases and J lost 0, with 10 bases in between. The CDR3 nucleotides are TGTGCCAGCAGCTTACGGAACAGGGCGAACACCGGGGAGCTGTTTTTT. Translation: CASSLRNRANTGELFF.

On this clone itself: The junction and the germline gene differ at one end; a read error may be behind it. This rearrangement joins TRBV5-6 to TRBJ1-4, with a possible D match to TRBD1 (5 bases). CDR3 length: 14 amino acids. The germline V gene encodes CDR1 SGHDT and CDR2 YYEEEE. The CDR3 DNA sequence: TGTGCCAGCAGCTTGGGGACAACAAATGAAAAACTGTTTTTT. It encodes CASSLGTTNEKLFF. Complete variable domain (other parts from reference TRBV5-6 and TRBJ1-4): DAGVTQSPTHLIKTRGQQVTLRCSPKSGHDTVSWYQQALGQGPQFIFQYYEEEERQRGNFPDRFSGHQFPNYSSELNVNALLLGDSALYLCASSLGTTNEKLFFGSGTQLSVL.